The source of this T cell receptor beta chain is a study of control samples from healthy donors and cancer patients. TCRdb keeps only in-frame clones here, not all; method: immunoSEQ multiplex PCR. This table holds just under 65,000 clones, approximately 85% found once. Germline V lookup: CDR1 MNHNY, CDR2 SVGAGI (reference sequence). This CDR3 spans 14 amino acids. V lost 4 bases and J lost 7; bases outside the gene matches: 8. Sequencing used blood. The J gene is TRBJ1-2, the V gene TRBV6-6, with TRBD1 identical over 8 bases. This TCR was recovered from a man in his forties in good health. CDR3 nucleotides: TGTGCCAGCAGTTCCCCAGGGGGCGCAGGTGGCTACACCTTC. The encoded protein is CASSSPGGAGGYTF.